This T cell receptor (beta chain) was observed in a study of blood T cells in healthy people across ages. For the second PCR, which ran for roughly 6 to 12 cycles, a sample-barcoded 5' primer and a J-beta primer mix were used. One entry per CDR3 protein, called by TCRdb with MiXCR from the 5' RACE reads. Of 800,000 to 950,000 distinct CDR3 sequences listed, 25% to 35% are singletons. Notes on the study in general: When set beside aged donors, long-lived donors presented more naive CD4+ cells and higher diversity.

CDR1 and CDR2 from the germline V gene are MNHEY and SMNVEV (reference sequence). The CDR3 loop spans 15 amino acids. V lost 2 bases and J lost 4, with 15 bases in between. Comment on this clonotype: Its antigen is currently unknown.

These records were also assigned to another study, of T cells of mothers and their children.

The V call is TRBV27, the J call TRBJ2-7; tentatively, D is TRBD2 (6 bases). Material: blood. This clonotype originated in a middle-aged woman in good health. CDR3 sequence reads: CASSLQPGVQYEQYF. The CDR3 DNA sequence: TGTGCCAGCAGTTTACAGCCGGGGGTTCAGTACGAGCAGTACTTC.